The rows below give T cell receptor beta chains drawn from one sample of a study of liver allograft versus peripheral blood T cells. TCRdb analysed the reads with MiXCR anew, one entry per CDR3 protein. This table holds approximately 12,000 distinct CDR3 sequences, about 23% found once. The receptor source for this set is a human patient who had a liver transplant. Some T cells may be graft donor cells. CDR3s include the opening cysteine and the closing phenylalanine or tryptophan. Fields, in order: J gene, clone size, D gene, V gene, CDR3 DNA, CDR3 protein. A D gene is named only where the DNA matches it firmly. Only part of the rows carry a size: once, few, many, or a class if the clone is expanded.

j_gene: TRBJ2-1; abundance: medium-sized; d_gene: -; v_gene: TRBV29-1; CDR3nt: TGCAGCGTTGCGACGAGCTCCTACAATGAGCAGTTCTTC; CDR3aa: CSVATSSYNEQFF
j_gene: TRBJ1-3; abundance: -; d_gene: -; v_gene: TRBV9; CDR3nt: TGTGCCAGCGGAGGGAGCTTTGTTTCTGGAAACACCATATATTTT; CDR3aa: CASGGSFVSGNTIYF
j_gene: TRBJ2-2; abundance: -; d_gene: TRBD1; v_gene: TRBV2; CDR3nt: TGTGCCAGCAGAGAAGCATCAGGGGGCCACGGGGAGCTGTTTTTT; CDR3aa: CASREASGGHGELFF
j_gene: TRBJ1-2; abundance: -; d_gene: -; v_gene: TRBV2; CDR3nt: TGTGCCAGTCACAGGGATACTAACTATGGCTACACCTTC; CDR3aa: CASHRDTNYGYTF
j_gene: TRBJ1-5; abundance: -; d_gene: TRBD1; v_gene: TRBV7-2; CDR3nt: TGTGCCAGCAGCTTAGCTGGGACAGGGGGCGAGCCCCAGCATTTT; CDR3aa: CASSLAGTGGEPQHF
j_gene: TRBJ1-6; abundance: few; d_gene: -; v_gene: TRBV20-1; CDR3nt: TGCAGCGTCCGCCGTGGGGGCTATAATTCACCCCTCCACTTT; CDR3aa: CSVRRGGYNSPLHF
j_gene: TRBJ1-1; abundance: -; d_gene: -; v_gene: TRBV20-1; CDR3nt: TGCAGTGCTAGAGATCCGAGGGATTGGGGCACTGAAGCTTTCTTT; CDR3aa: CSARDPRDWGTEAFF
j_gene: TRBJ1-2; abundance: -; d_gene: -; v_gene: TRBV30; CDR3nt: TGTGCCTGGAGTGCCGGGACACACTATGGCTACACCTTC; CDR3aa: CAWSAGTHYGYTF
j_gene: TRBJ1-2; abundance: -; d_gene: -; v_gene: TRBV5-6; CDR3nt: TGTGCCAGCAGCTTTCGCGCACGGGGAGGGATGGACTATGGCTACACCTTC; CDR3aa: CASSFRARGGMDYGYTF
j_gene: TRBJ1-3; abundance: -; d_gene: TRBD1; v_gene: TRBV25-1; CDR3nt: TGTGCCAGCAAGGACAGGTCCTCTGGAAACACCATATATTTT; CDR3aa: CASKDRSSGNTIYF
j_gene: TRBJ2-3; abundance: few; d_gene: -; v_gene: TRBV6-5; CDR3nt: TGTGCCAGCAGTTACTGGGGTAGCGACACAGATACGCAGTATTTT; CDR3aa: CASSYWGSDTDTQYF
j_gene: TRBJ2-6; abundance: medium-sized; d_gene: -; v_gene: TRBV6-6; CDR3nt: TGTGCCAGCAGTTTCAGGGCCTCTGGGGCCAACGTCCTGACTTTC; CDR3aa: CASSFRASGANVLTF
j_gene: TRBJ2-4; abundance: -; d_gene: -; v_gene: TRBV6-1; CDR3nt: TGTGCCAGCAGTGGCCAAGGGAACATTCAGTACTTC; CDR3aa: CASSGQGNIQYF
j_gene: TRBJ1-5; abundance: -; d_gene: -; v_gene: TRBV15; CDR3nt: TGTGCCACCAGCAGAGACCCCGATCAGCCCCAGCATTTT; CDR3aa: CATSRDPDQPQHF
j_gene: TRBJ2-7; abundance: few; d_gene: TRBD2; v_gene: TRBV29-1; CDR3nt: TGCAGCGTTGAAGGGGGGGGCTCCTACGAGCAGTACTTC; CDR3aa: CSVEGGGSYEQYF
j_gene: TRBJ2-7; abundance: many; d_gene: -; v_gene: TRBV7-2; CDR3nt: TGTGCCAGCAGCTTAGCGTGGGCAGACTACGAGCAGTACTTC; CDR3aa: CASSLAWADYEQYF
j_gene: TRBJ1-5; abundance: few; d_gene: -; v_gene: TRBV6-2/TRBV6-3; CDR3nt: TGTGCCAGCAGTTACTTGTCCCCAGGTCAGCCCCAGCATTTT; CDR3aa: CASSYLSPGQPQHF
j_gene: TRBJ1-2; abundance: medium-sized; d_gene: -; v_gene: TRBV6-1; CDR3nt: TGTGCCAGCAGGGAACAGGCGATCTATGGCTACACCTTC; CDR3aa: CASREQAIYGYTF
j_gene: TRBJ1-1; abundance: medium-sized; d_gene: -; v_gene: TRBV18; CDR3nt: TGTGCCAGCTCACCAGTCTCAGGGTCTAATTCTGAAGCTTTCTTT; CDR3aa: CASSPVSGSNSEAFF
j_gene: TRBJ1-2; abundance: -; d_gene: -; v_gene: TRBV30; CDR3nt: TGTGCCTGGAGTCGAACGGGGGGCTACACCTTC; CDR3aa: CAWSRTGGYTF
j_gene: TRBJ2-7; abundance: -; d_gene: -; v_gene: TRBV30; CDR3nt: TGTGCCTGGACCCGAACAGACAGTCGCCGCCTATACTTC; CDR3aa: CAWTRTDSRRLYF
j_gene: TRBJ1-6; abundance: -; d_gene: -; v_gene: TRBV6-1; CDR3nt: TGTGCCAGCAGTTTGCCCGGCGAGGGCATTCCGCCCCTCCTTGGTCCCCTCCACTTT; CDR3aa: CASSLPGEGIPPLLGPLHF
j_gene: TRBJ1-1; abundance: -; d_gene: -; v_gene: TRBV27; CDR3nt: TGTGCCAGCAGTCGGCCCCCCACAGGGAGAACTGAAGCTTTCTTT; CDR3aa: CASSRPPTGRTEAFF
j_gene: TRBJ1-2; abundance: medium-sized; d_gene: -; v_gene: TRBV24-1; CDR3nt: TGTGCCACCAGTGATTTAGACAGGAACTATGGCTACACCTTC; CDR3aa: CATSDLDRNYGYTF
j_gene: TRBJ1-5; abundance: many; d_gene: TRBD1; v_gene: TRBV6-2/TRBV6-3; CDR3nt: TGTGCCAGCAACCCCGGGACAGGACCCTTCTATAGCAATCAGCCCCAGCATTTT; CDR3aa: CASNPGTGPFYSNQPQHF
j_gene: TRBJ1-3; abundance: -; d_gene: -; v_gene: TRBV27; CDR3nt: TGTGCCAGCAGTTTGAAGGGGCTCTCTGGAAACACCATATATTTT; CDR3aa: CASSLKGLSGNTIYF
j_gene: TRBJ1-1; abundance: medium-sized; d_gene: -; v_gene: TRBV7-2; CDR3nt: TGTGCCAGCAGCTTAGTTGTTGGCAGGGCTGAAGCTTTCTTT; CDR3aa: CASSLVVGRAEAFF
j_gene: TRBJ1-4; abundance: few; d_gene: -; v_gene: TRBV18; CDR3nt: TGTGCCAGCTCACAAAATACAGGGCATGAAAAACTGTTTTTT; CDR3aa: CASSQNTGHEKLFF
j_gene: TRBJ1-2; abundance: medium-sized; d_gene: TRBD1; v_gene: TRBV6-5; CDR3nt: TGTGCCAGCAGTCCCCTAAGGACAGGGGGCGGCTACACCTTC; CDR3aa: CASSPLRTGGGYTF
j_gene: TRBJ1-6; abundance: medium-sized; d_gene: TRBD1; v_gene: TRBV6-1; CDR3nt: TGTGCCAGCAGTGAAGCTGGGACAGGGGTTGATTCACCCCTCCACTTT; CDR3aa: CASSEAGTGVDSPLHF
j_gene: TRBJ1-3; abundance: medium-sized; d_gene: -; v_gene: TRBV19; CDR3nt: TGTGCCAGTACCATCAGGGACTACTCTGGAAACACCATATATTTT; CDR3aa: CASTIRDYSGNTIYF
j_gene: TRBJ1-3; abundance: -; d_gene: -; v_gene: TRBV3-2; CDR3nt: TGTGCCAGCAGCCAAAGTCCGGGACAGGGGAACGGAAACACCATATATTTT; CDR3aa: CASSQSPGQGNGNTIYF
j_gene: TRBJ2-7; abundance: -; d_gene: -; v_gene: TRBV19; CDR3nt: TGTGCCACTACGGGGCGGGGCTCCTACGAGCAGTACTTC; CDR3aa: CATTGRGSYEQYF
j_gene: TRBJ1-5; abundance: medium-sized; d_gene: -; v_gene: TRBV6-1; CDR3nt: TGTGCCAGCAGAAGTGACAGTTATCAGCCCCAGCATTTT; CDR3aa: CASRSDSYQPQHF
j_gene: TRBJ1-2; abundance: -; d_gene: -; v_gene: TRBV27; CDR3nt: TGTGCCAGCAGTTTATATCCAGCGACGGGTGGCTACACCTTC; CDR3aa: CASSLYPATGGYTF
j_gene: TRBJ1-4; abundance: few; d_gene: -; v_gene: TRBV28; CDR3nt: TGTGCCAGCAGCCCTATAGAAGAAAAACTGTTTTTT; CDR3aa: CASSPIEEKLFF
j_gene: TRBJ1-2; abundance: medium-sized; d_gene: -; v_gene: TRBV18; CDR3nt: TGTGCCAGCTCACCAGTTACCGGGACTGAAGCTAACTATGGCTACACCTTC; CDR3aa: CASSPVTGTEANYGYTF
j_gene: TRBJ1-2; abundance: medium-sized; d_gene: -; v_gene: TRBV6-5; CDR3nt: TGTGCCAGCAGTTATGTGGGAGCTAACTATGGCTACACCTTC; CDR3aa: CASSYVGANYGYTF
j_gene: TRBJ1-1; abundance: -; d_gene: -; v_gene: TRBV5-6; CDR3nt: TGTGCCAGCAGCTTGGATGTGGCCGCCGCTGAAGCTTTCTTT; CDR3aa: CASSLDVAAAEAFF
j_gene: TRBJ2-5; abundance: few; d_gene: -; v_gene: TRBV30; CDR3nt: TGTGCCTGGAGTACCAAAGGCCAAGAGACCCAGTACTTC; CDR3aa: CAWSTKGQETQYF
j_gene: TRBJ1-1; abundance: medium-sized; d_gene: -; v_gene: TRBV19; CDR3nt: TGTGCCAGTAGTACGGCCCCGAACACTGAAGCTTTCTTT; CDR3aa: CASSTAPNTEAFF
j_gene: TRBJ1-1; abundance: -; d_gene: -; v_gene: TRBV30; CDR3nt: TGTGCCTGGAGTGACTCCAGGGTGGGGGACACTGAAGCTTTCTTT; CDR3aa: CAWSDSRVGDTEAFF
j_gene: TRBJ2-7; abundance: many; d_gene: -; v_gene: TRBV19; CDR3nt: TGTGCCGCTGTTCAAGCACCCTCCTACGAGCAGTACTTC; CDR3aa: CAAVQAPSYEQYF
j_gene: TRBJ2-5; abundance: -; d_gene: TRBD1; v_gene: TRBV6-5; CDR3nt: TGTGCCAGCAGCCGGAGACAGGGGTCGTACCAAGAGACCCAGTACTTC; CDR3aa: CASSRRQGSYQETQYF
j_gene: TRBJ2-7; abundance: medium-sized; d_gene: TRBD1; v_gene: TRBV7-2; CDR3nt: TGTGCCAGCAGCTGGGGGACAGGCTACGAGCAGTACTTC; CDR3aa: CASSWGTGYEQYF
j_gene: TRBJ1-1; abundance: -; d_gene: -; v_gene: TRBV20-1; CDR3nt: TGCAGTGCTTACGGCGGGAGTGGGGAAGCTTTCTTT; CDR3aa: CSAYGGSGEAFF
j_gene: TRBJ2-7; abundance: medium-sized; d_gene: TRBD1; v_gene: TRBV18; CDR3nt: TGTGCCAGCTCACCAAGACGGACAGGGGCCACCTACGAGCAGTACTTC; CDR3aa: CASSPRRTGATYEQYF
j_gene: TRBJ1-5; abundance: few; d_gene: -; v_gene: TRBV18; CDR3nt: TGTGCCAGCTCACCACCGAACAGAAAGGGCGAGGAGCCCCAGCATTTT; CDR3aa: CASSPPNRKGEEPQHF
j_gene: TRBJ1-6; abundance: few; d_gene: -; v_gene: TRBV6-5; CDR3nt: TGTGCCAGCAGCTCGATGGGGTACGGGGGCCAAAGCTCCTATAATTCACCCCTCCACTTT; CDR3aa: CASSSMGYGGQSSYNSPLHF
j_gene: TRBJ1-2; abundance: many; d_gene: TRBD1; v_gene: TRBV13; CDR3nt: TGTGCCAGCAGCCCCCGGACAGGGGCCCTCTATGGCTACACCTTC; CDR3aa: CASSPRTGALYGYTF
j_gene: TRBJ1-4; abundance: many; d_gene: -; v_gene: TRBV6-5; CDR3nt: TGTGCCAGCAGTTCCCAGACAGTGCATAAAGAAAAACTGTTTTTT; CDR3aa: CASSSQTVHKEKLFF
j_gene: TRBJ1-1; abundance: -; d_gene: -; v_gene: TRBV19; CDR3nt: TGTGCCAGTAGCGCGACAGTTCTAGACACTGAAGCTTTCTTT; CDR3aa: CASSATVLDTEAFF
j_gene: TRBJ1-2; abundance: medium-sized; d_gene: -; v_gene: TRBV6-1; CDR3nt: TGTGCCAGCAGTGAAGCATGGGCAGGGGTCTATGGCTACACCTTC; CDR3aa: CASSEAWAGVYGYTF